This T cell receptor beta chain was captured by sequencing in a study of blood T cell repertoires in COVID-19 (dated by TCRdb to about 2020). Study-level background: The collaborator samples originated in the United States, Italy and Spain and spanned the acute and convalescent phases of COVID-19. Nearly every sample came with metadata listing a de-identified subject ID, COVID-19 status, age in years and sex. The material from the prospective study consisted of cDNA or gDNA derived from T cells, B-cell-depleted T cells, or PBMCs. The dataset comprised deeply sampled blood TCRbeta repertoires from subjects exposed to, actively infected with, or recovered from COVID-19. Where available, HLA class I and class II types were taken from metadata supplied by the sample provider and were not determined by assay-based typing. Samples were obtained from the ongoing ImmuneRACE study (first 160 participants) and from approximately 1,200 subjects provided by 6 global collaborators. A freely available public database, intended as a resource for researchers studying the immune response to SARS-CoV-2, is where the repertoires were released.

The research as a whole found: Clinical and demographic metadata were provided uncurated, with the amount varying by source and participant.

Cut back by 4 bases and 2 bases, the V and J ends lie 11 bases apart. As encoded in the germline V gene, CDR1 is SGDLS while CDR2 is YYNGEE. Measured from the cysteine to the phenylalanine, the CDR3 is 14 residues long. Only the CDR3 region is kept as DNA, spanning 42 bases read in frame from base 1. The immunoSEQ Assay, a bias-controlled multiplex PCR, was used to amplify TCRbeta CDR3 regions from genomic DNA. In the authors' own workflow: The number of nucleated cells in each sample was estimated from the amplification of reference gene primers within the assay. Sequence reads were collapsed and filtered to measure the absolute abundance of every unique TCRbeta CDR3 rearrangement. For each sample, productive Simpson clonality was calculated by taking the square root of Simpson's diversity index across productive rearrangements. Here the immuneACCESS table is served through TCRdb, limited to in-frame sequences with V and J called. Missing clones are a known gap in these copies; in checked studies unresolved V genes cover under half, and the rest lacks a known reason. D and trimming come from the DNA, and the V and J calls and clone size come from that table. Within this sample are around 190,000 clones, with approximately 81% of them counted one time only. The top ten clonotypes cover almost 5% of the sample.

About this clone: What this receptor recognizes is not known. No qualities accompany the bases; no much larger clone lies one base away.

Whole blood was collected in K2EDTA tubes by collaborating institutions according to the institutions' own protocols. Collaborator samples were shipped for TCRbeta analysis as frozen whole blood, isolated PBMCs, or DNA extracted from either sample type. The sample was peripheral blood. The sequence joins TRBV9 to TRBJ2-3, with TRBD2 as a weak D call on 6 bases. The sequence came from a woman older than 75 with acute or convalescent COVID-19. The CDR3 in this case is CASSLRGFTDTQYF. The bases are TGTGCCAGCAGCCTTCGGGGGTTCACAGATACGCAGTATTTT.